This T cell receptor beta chain is drawn from a study of neurological immune-mediated disorders. General study points: While HTLV-1-associated myelopathy showed the greatest TCR clonal expansion, multiple sclerosis showed the least, falling below healthy controls.

5'RACE with 10-nucleotide random UMIs generated the cDNA. Whenever a sequencing run was performed, it yielded over 190 million TCR-beta sequences from 15-18 subjects. TCRdb called the 5' RACE reads again in MiXCR, with one record for every CDR3 protein. Among approximately 58,000 distinct CDR3 sequences, more than 9.5% were seen once, and the ten largest hold less than 2%. To note about this clonotype: Its specificity is unknown.

Unsorted libraries used 2 million PBMCs kept at -80 degrees C. V gave up 5 bases and J gave up 8 bases, with 18 bases separating them. The germline V gene has CDR1 MNHEY and CDR2 SVGEGT. The CDR3 is 14 amino acids. The sample was PBMCs. The V and J genes are TRBV6-2 or TRBV6-3 and TRBJ1-2; D remains ambiguous. This sequence originates from a man between 60 and 70 years old in good health. CDR3 residues: CASSITSVSGGYTF. For the CDR3, the DNA is TGTGCCAGCAGTATTACGTCTGTGTCTGGAGGCTACACCTTC.